This record concerns one TCR beta chain sequence. Study processing details: Amplified reference gene primers provided the basis for estimating nucleated cell counts. Assay used: immunoSEQ multiplex PCR; TCRdb lists only in-frame clones, some missing. V and J calls and clone size are copied from that table; D and trimming were computed from the DNA. The profile shows tens of thousands of clones, approximately 79% of them singletons. Germline values: CDR1 LGHDT, CDR2 YNNKEL (reference sequence). With 1 base removed from V and 6 bases from J, the gap between germline ends came to 10 bases. The CDR3 consists of 13 residues. The data belong to a study of blood T cell repertoires in COVID-19.

The clonotype originates from a human donor in a cohort sampled during active COVID-19. The chain is built from TRBV3-1 (or the pseudogene TRBV3-2) and TRBJ2-7; TRBD2 is a possible D gene (5 bases). Sequencing input: peripheral blood. CDR3 region: CASSQVAEGEQYF. Written as DNA, the CDR3 is TGTGCCAGCAGCCAAGTGGCCGAGGGCGAGCAGTACTTC.